This TCR beta chain was retrieved from a study of blood T cell repertoires in COVID-19. Turning to the study itself: Sample material is recorded as cDNA or gDNA derived from T cells, B-cell-depleted T cells, or PBMCs.

Authors' data handling: Quantification of nucleated cells was approximated via reference gene primer amplification. Assay: immunoSEQ multiplex PCR; the TCRdb copy retains only in-frame clones and omits some. The D gene and trimming were derived from the DNA, and the V and J assignments and clone size from that table. Of about 230,000 clones in the sample, 84% were seen once. The CDR3 has 14 residues. The V and J ends lost 2 bases and 0 bases respectively, with 9 bases between them. Germline V lookup: CDR1 SGHRS, CDR2 YFSETQ. The receptor's source is a woman aged 80 or older with active or convalescent COVID-19. The chain recombines TRBV5-1 with TRBJ2-7; no definite D call. Sample: peripheral blood. The CDR3 nucleotides are TGCGCCAGCAGCTTATCAGCTAGCTCCTACGAGCAGTACTTC. Its translation: CASSLSASSYEQYF.